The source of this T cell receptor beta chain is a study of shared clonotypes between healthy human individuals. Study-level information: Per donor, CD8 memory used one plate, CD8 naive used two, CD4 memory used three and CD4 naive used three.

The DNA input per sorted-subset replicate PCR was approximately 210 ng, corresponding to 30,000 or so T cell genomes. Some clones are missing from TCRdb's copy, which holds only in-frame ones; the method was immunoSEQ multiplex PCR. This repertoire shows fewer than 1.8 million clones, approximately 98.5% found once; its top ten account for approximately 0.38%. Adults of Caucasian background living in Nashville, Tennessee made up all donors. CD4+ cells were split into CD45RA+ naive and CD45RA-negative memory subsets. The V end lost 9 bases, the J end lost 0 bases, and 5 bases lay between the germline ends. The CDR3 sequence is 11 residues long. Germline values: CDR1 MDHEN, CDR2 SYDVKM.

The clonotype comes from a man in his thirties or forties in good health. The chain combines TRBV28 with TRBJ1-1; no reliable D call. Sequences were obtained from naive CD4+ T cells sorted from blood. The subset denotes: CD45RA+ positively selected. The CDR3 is CASLMNTEAFF. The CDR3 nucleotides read TGTGCCAGTCTTATGAACACTGAAGCTTTCTTT.